The 5 T cell receptor beta chains below were found in one sample sequenced in a study of beta chain features in type 1 diabetes. No antigen has been identified for these receptors. The sequenced template was cDNA made from the entire isolated RNA. Profiled with immunoSEQ multiplex PCR; TCRdb holds only in-frame clones, not every one. The sample contains 680,000 or so clones, around 15% of which appear only once. Study-wide results and caveats: When Type 1 diabetes patients were examined, their TCRB CDR3s proved moderately but significantly shorter in all four CD4+ subsets.

The sequencing sample was made of naive CD4+ T cells from blood. The source of these receptors is a man younger than 35 with type 1 diabetes.

Only a few counts were recorded for this clone. The chain employs TRBV23-1 and TRBJ2-7, with 10 positions matching TRBD1. TRBV23-1 is an open reading frame, and its role is uncertain. V was pared by 4 bases and J by 6 bases, with 9 bases of the junction left unmatched. The CDR3 runs 15 residues. The CDR3 sequence: CASSRAGTGVGEQYF. Here the CDR3 DNA reads TGCGCCAGCAGTCGAGCAGGGACAGGGGTAGGCGAGCAGTACTTC.

The chain combines TRBV6-1 with TRBJ2-6, with D perhaps matching TRBD1 (5 bases). V gave up 2 bases and J gave up 2 bases, with 10 bases separating them. CDR3 size: 16 residues. Germline assignment: CDR1 MNHNS and CDR2 SASEGT. The CDR3 loop is CASSEQSGTGANVLTF. The DNA of the CDR3 is TGTGCCAGCAGTGAACAGTCAGGGACTGGGGCCAACGTCCTGACTTTC.

This clone has only a few counts. V usage is TRBV7-6 and J usage is TRBJ2-5; either TRBD1 or TRBD2 may fit D (5 bases each). Germline V gene sequence: CDR1 SGHVS, CDR2 FNYEAQ. There are 14 residues in the CDR3. Trimming shortened V by 5 bases and J by 2 bases, and 12 bases separated the two germline ends. CDR3 coding DNA: TGTGCCAGCAGCACTGGGACGGTACAAGAGACCCAGTACTTC. Translated: CASSTGTVQETQYF.

CDR3 protein: CAWSKNPSVGAGANVLTF. For the CDR3, the DNA is TGTGCCTGGAGTAAGAACCCCTCTGTTGGGGCTGGGGCCAACGTCCTGACTTTC. The chain employs TRBV30 and TRBJ2-6; D gene ambiguous. CDR1 and CDR2 (germline): GTSNPN, SVGIG (reference sequence). The CDR3 runs to 18 residues. The V gene lost 2 bases and the J gene lost 2 bases, with 19 bases spanning the gap. The variable domain in full, with the rest retrieved from reference TRBV30 and TRBJ2-6, is SQTIHQWPATLVQPVGSPLSLECTVEGTSNPNLYWYRQAAGRGLQLLFYSVGIGQISSEVPQNLSASRPQDRQFILSSKKLLLSDSGFYLCAWSKNPSVGAGANVLTFGAGSRLTVL.

J is TRBJ1-6 and V is TRBV7-9; D uncertain. The CDR3 loop spans 14 amino acids. The germline V gene has CDR1 SEHNR and CDR2 FQNEAQ (reference sequence). Between the trimmed V and J ends, which lost 0 bases and 6 bases, there was a span of 6 bases. This chain's CDR3 is CASSLAPGNSPLHF. In DNA, the CDR3 is TGTGCCAGCAGCTTAGCGCCGGGTAATTCACCCCTCCACTTT.